The rows below give T cell receptor beta chains drawn from one sample of a study of control samples from healthy donors and cancer patients. Profiling relied on immunoSEQ multiplex PCR, and the TCRdb table lists in-frame clones only, not all of them. This table holds tens of thousands of clones, around 90% found once. Sequencing was carried out using blood. The receptors were sampled from a woman in her fifties or sixties in good health. CDR3s include the opening cysteine and the closing phenylalanine or tryptophan.

V: TRBV7-8
J: TRBJ1-5
CDR3: CASGLTGGNQPQHF

V: TRBV28
J: TRBJ1-1
CDR3: CASRPTALSGGSAFF

V: TRBV28
J: TRBJ1-1
CDR3: CASTESNTEAFF

V: TRBV7-9
J: TRBJ1-1
CDR3: CASSRNTEAFF

V: TRBV4-1
J: TRBJ1-1
CDR3: CASSQAGRGSTEAFF

V: TRBV28
J: TRBJ2-5
CDR3: CASSRNRGLEETQYF

V: TRBV6-5
J: TRBJ1-2
CDR3: CASSYSGTEANTF

V: TRBV29-1
J: TRBJ2-1
CDR3: CSVVGEGTYNEQFF

V: TRBV24-1
J: TRBJ2-2
CDR3: CATSDLMPGQGSGELFF

V: TRBV7-2
J: TRBJ2-5
CDR3: CASSYLRQAQETQYF

V: TRBV4-1
J: TRBJ1-2
CDR3: CASSQGGSQYGYTF

V: TRBV9
J: TRBJ1-1
CDR3: CASSVVEGAKAFF

V: TRBV9
J: TRBJ1-3
CDR3: CASSVAGADSGNTIYF

V: TRBV5-1
J: TRBJ2-5
CDR3: CASSFSLAGNQETQYF

V: TRBV2
J: TRBJ2-4
CDR3: CASRRTSGANIQYF

V: TRBV6-5
J: TRBJ2-1
CDR3: CASRGTGFSYNEQFF

V: TRBV5-4
J: TRBJ2-2
CDR3: CASRLGQGRNTGELFF

V: TRBV15
J: TRBJ2-7
CDR3: CATSREGLDEQYF